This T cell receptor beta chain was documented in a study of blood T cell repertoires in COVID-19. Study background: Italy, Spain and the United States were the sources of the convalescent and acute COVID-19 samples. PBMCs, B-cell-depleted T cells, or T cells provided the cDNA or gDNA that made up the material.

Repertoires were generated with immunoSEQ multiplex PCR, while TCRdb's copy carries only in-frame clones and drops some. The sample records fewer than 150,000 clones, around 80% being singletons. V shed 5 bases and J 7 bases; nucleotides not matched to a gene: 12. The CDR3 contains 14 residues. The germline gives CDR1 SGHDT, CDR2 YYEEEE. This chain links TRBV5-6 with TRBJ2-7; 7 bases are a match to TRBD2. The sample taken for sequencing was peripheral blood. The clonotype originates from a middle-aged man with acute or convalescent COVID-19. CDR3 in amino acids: CASRSSGAIGEQYF. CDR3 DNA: TGTGCCAGCAGGTCCAGCGGGGCAATTGGAGAGCAGTACTTC.